Listed below are T cell receptor beta chains from one sample, sequenced in a study of cytotoxic CD8 clonotypes in ibrutinib-treated CLL. The table came from immunoSEQ multiplex PCR; TCRdb's copy has only in-frame clones and leaves some out. The table includes roughly 23,000 clones, 78% detected once. The material was PBMCs, obtained before ibrutinib treatment. The receptors here all came from a human donor with chronic lymphocytic leukemia. Each CDR3 is given with its conserved first and last residue. D genes are given only for firm matches. A row's size may be missing; if present it is once, few, many or a size class.

TRBV7-5	TRBJ1-2	.	.	TGTGCCAGCAGCTCCCCCCGAAACTATGGCTACACCTTC	CASSSPRNYGYTF
TRBV5-8	TRBJ1-1	.	TRBD1	TGTGCCAGCAGCCGGGGACAGAAGAACACTGAAGCTTTCTTT	CASSRGQKNTEAFF
TRBV11-2	TRBJ1-2	.	TRBD1	TGTGCCAGCAGCTTAGATCCGGAGGGGGCTGGCTACACCTTC	CASSLDPEGAGYTF
TRBV10-2	TRBJ2-3	.	.	TGCGCCAGCAGTGCCACCCAAACTTCCGTAAATACGCAGTATTTT	CASSATQTSVNTQYF
TRBV6-5	TRBJ1-1	.	.	TGTGCCAGCAGTTACCCAAGCGGACTGTCTAACACTGAAGCTTTCTTT	CASSYPSGLSNTEAFF
TRBV6-6	TRBJ2-7	few	TRBD1	TGTGCCACCCGACAGGGCTCCTACGAGCAGTACTTC	CATRQGSYEQYF
TRBV5-1	TRBJ2-5	.	TRBD2	TGCGCCAGCAGCTCTGATACCCGACTAGCGGAGGAGCCCCAGTACTTC	CASSSDTRLAEEPQYF
TRBV6-5	TRBJ1-2	.	.	TGTGCCAGCAGTCCTACCCAGGGGACTAACTATGGCTACACCTTC	CASSPTQGTNYGYTF
TRBV11-2	TRBJ2-1	large	.	TGTGCCAGCAGCTTAGTCGGGGGCATTAGGAATGAGCAGTTCTTC	CASSLVGGIRNEQFF
TRBV10-1	TRBJ1-1	few	.	TGCGCCAGCAGTGATCCTGTGGGGGTGGCTTTCTTT	CASSDPVGVAFF
TRBV5-1	TRBJ1-2	.	.	TGCGCCAGCAGTCGCGTCCAGGGAAACTATGGCTACACCTTC	CASSRVQGNYGYTF
TRBV7-2	TRBJ2-7	.	.	TGTGCCAGCAGCTTTCTTGGACCTACCTACGAGCAGTACTTC	CASSFLGPTYEQYF
TRBV2	TRBJ1-5	.	.	TGTGCCAGCAGCCAGGGAGATCAGCCCCAGCATTTT	CASSQGDQPQHF
TRBV27	TRBJ1-2	medium-sized	TRBD1	TGTGCCAGCAGTGACCCGACAGGGGGTTACTATGGCTACACCTTC	CASSDPTGGYYGYTF
TRBV28	TRBJ1-5	few	TRBD1	TGTGCCAGCAGTACAGGGGGTCCCAATCAGCCCCAGCATTTT	CASSTGGPNQPQHF
TRBV5-1	TRBJ2-3	.	TRBD2	TGCGCCAGCAGCTTGCCCGGACTAGCTGGAGTGACAGATACGCAGTATTTT	CASSLPGLAGVTDTQYF
TRBV9	TRBJ2-1	.	TRBD2	TGTGCCAGCAGCGTGGGGACTATTTTTGATGAGCAGTTCTTC	CASSVGTIFDEQFF
TRBV10-1	TRBJ2-3	.	.	TGCGCCAGCAGTAGGGACCTCACAGATACGCAGTATTTT	CASSRDLTDTQYF
TRBV5-6	TRBJ2-3	.	TRBD2	TGTGCCAGCAGCGCACCGGGACTAGCGTGGGATACGCAGTATTTT	CASSAPGLAWDTQYF
TRBV7-6	TRBJ2-2	.	.	TGTGCCAGCAGCCCCAGACTGGCCCAGTCCTACACCGGGGAGCTGTTTTTT	CASSPRLAQSYTGELFF
TRBV9	TRBJ2-2	.	.	TGTGCCAGCAGCGTAGCTTCTTATTCCACCGGGGAGCTGTTTTTT	CASSVASYSTGELFF
TRBV5-1	TRBJ2-3	.	TRBD1	TGCGCCAGCACCTTCACAGGGGCTGGGAGCACAGATACGCAGTATTTT	CASTFTGAGSTDTQYF
TRBV6-1	TRBJ1-5	.	TRBD1	TGTGCCAGTCGGACAGGGGCCAATCAGCCCCAGCATTTT	CASRTGANQPQHF
TRBV5-1	TRBJ1-2	once	.	TGCGCCAGCAGCTTGGGGGGGCGGAATTCTTATGGCTACACCTTC	CASSLGGRNSYGYTF
TRBV28	TRBJ1-2	few	TRBD1	TGTGCCAGCAGTTCCCCAGGGGGTCACTATGGCTACACCTTC	CASSSPGGHYGYTF
TRBV15	TRBJ2-7	once	TRBD1	TGTGCCACCAGCAGAGATTTCGGAGGGACAGGGGTGGACAACGAGCAGTACTTC	CATSRDFGGTGVDNEQYF
TRBV4-3	TRBJ2-2	.	.	TGCGCCAGCAGCCAAGTCTGGGGGGGCGCAGGCGGGGAGCTGTTTTTT	CASSQVWGGAGGELFF
TRBV7-2	TRBJ2-5	once	TRBD2	TGTGCCAGCAGCTTGACTAGCGGGAGTGAGACCCAGTACTTC	CASSLTSGSETQYF
TRBV7-2	TRBJ2-1	.	TRBD1	TGTGCCAGCAGCTTAAGGCAGGGGGCTAGTGAGCAGTTCTTC	CASSLRQGASEQFF
TRBV28	TRBJ1-2	.	.	TGTGCCAGCAGTTTGAGGGCCACGGGGATCCGGCACTATGGCTACACCTTC	CASSLRATGIRHYGYTF
TRBV7-3	TRBJ2-5	.	.	TGTGCCAGCAGCTTATTTGGGGGCCAAGAGACCCAGTACTTC	CASSLFGGQETQYF
TRBV28	TRBJ1-4	.	.	TGTGCCAGCAGTTTAGCACGGACTGGAAAACTGTTTTTT	CASSLARTGKLFF
TRBV27	TRBJ2-1	.	TRBD2	TGTGCCAGCAGTTTATTAGCGGGAGGGTCGGATGAGCAGTTCTTC	CASSLLAGGSDEQFF
TRBV5-1	TRBJ2-5	.	.	TGCGCCAGCAGCTTGGAGGGTCGGTCGTGGGGCCAAGAGACCCAGTACTTC	CASSLEGRSWGQETQYF
TRBV14	TRBJ1-1	.	.	TGTGCCAGCAGACCAGGGTATACCACTGAAGCTTTCTTT	CASRPGYTTEAFF
TRBV11-2	TRBJ2-7	once	.	TGTGCCAGCAGCCCCATTTCAAGGAGGGAAACCTACGAGCAGTACTTC	CASSPISRRETYEQYF
TRBV10-1	TRBJ1-1	few	.	TGCGCCAGCAGTGACGAGGGAAGCACTGAAGCTTTCTTT	CASSDEGSTEAFF
TRBV25-1	TRBJ1-6	.	TRBD1	TGTGCCAGCAGTGGGGACAGGGTTTCACCCCTCCACTTT	CASSGDRVSPLHF
TRBV5-6	TRBJ1-1	.	.	TGTGCCAGCAGCTTGATGGGTTCCTCGGGCACTGAAGCTTTCTTT	CASSLMGSSGTEAFF
TRBV28	TRBJ2-7	.	.	TGTGCCAGCAGTTTAGGAGTAGGCGAGCAGTACTTC	CASSLGVGEQYF
TRBV4-1	TRBJ2-7	once	.	TGCGCCAGCAGCCAACAGGGGACCGACGAGCAGTACTTC	CASSQQGTDEQYF
TRBV10-3	TRBJ1-2	.	.	TGTGCCATCAGTGAGTCGAAGGGCTTGGGGGACTATGGCTACACCTTC	CAISESKGLGDYGYTF
TRBV7-9	TRBJ2-7	.	TRBD1	TGTGCCAGCAGCTTGGGACAGGTCTCTGGCGAGCAGTACTTC	CASSLGQVSGEQYF
TRBV11-3	TRBJ2-2	.	.	TGTGCCAGCAGCCCGACTAGTAAACGGGAGCTGTTTTTT	CASSPTSKRELFF
TRBV18	TRBJ1-2	.	.	TGTGCCAGCTCACAAACAGGACAGTCCAACTATGGCTACACCTTC	CASSQTGQSNYGYTF
TRBV28	TRBJ2-5	.	.	TGTGCCAGCAGTTTAGTGGGGTTGGAGACCCAGTACTTC	CASSLVGLETQYF
TRBV30	TRBJ2-2	few	.	TGTGCCTGGGCTAGTGATACCGGGGAGCTGTTTTTT	CAWASDTGELFF
TRBV19	TRBJ2-5	.	TRBD1	TGTGCCAGTAGTCTCCGGACAGGACAAGAGACCCAGTACTTC	CASSLRTGQETQYF
TRBV27	TRBJ1-2	.	.	TGTGCCAGCAGTTTAGGGGGGAACTATGGCTACACCTTC	CASSLGGNYGYTF
TRBV6-1	TRBJ2-3	.	.	TGTGCCAGCAGTGAAGGTCAATCAGATACGCAGTATTTT	CASSEGQSDTQYF
TRBV25-1	TRBJ1-2	.	.	TGTGCCAGCAGAACGGAGGAGAGGAGGTATGGCTACACCTTC	CASRTEERRYGYTF
TRBV6-1	TRBJ1-1	.	.	TGTGCCGGCAAGACAGGTGTGTCCACTGAAGCTTTCTTT	CAGKTGVSTEAFF
TRBV6-5	TRBJ2-7	.	TRBD2	TGTGCCAGCAGTTACTCGCGGGGGTGGGACGAGCAGTACTTC	CASSYSRGWDEQYF